A selection of T cell receptor beta chains follows, all from one sample in a study of identical twins. TCRdb reanalysed the 5' RACE reads using MiXCR and keeps one entry per CDR3 protein. The table shows hundreds of thousands of distinct CDR3 sequences, with around 8.3% occurring only once. The sample was also linked to a second study, of yellow fever vaccine responses in identical twins.

Specimen: PBMCs. The receptors originated from a woman aged 18-30 years in good health. CDR3s include the opening cysteine and the closing phenylalanine or tryptophan. The order of the fields is V gene, D gene, J gene, clone size, CDR3 protein, CDR3 DNA. D genes are given only for firm matches. Size is stated for part of the rows, as once, few or many counts, or as a class when the clone is expanded.

TRBV5-6	NA	TRBJ2-1	NA	CASSNPMRGGAHNEQFF	TGTGCCAGCAGCAACCCCATGAGGGGGGGGGCCCACAATGAGCAGTTCTTC
TRBV20-1	TRBD2	TRBJ2-7	few	CSPQPSLAGHPQYF	TGCAGTCCCCAACCAAGCCTAGCGGGACACCCGCAGTACTTC
TRBV28	NA	TRBJ2-3	NA	CASSSPGIDTQYF	TGTGCCAGCAGTTCGCCGGGGATCGATACGCAGTATTTT
TRBV20-1	TRBD1	TRBJ1-5	NA	CSANTGVNQPQHF	TGCAGTGCCAATACAGGGGTCAATCAGCCCCAGCATTTT
TRBV6-1	NA	TRBJ1-5	NA	CASSRGAFQPQHF	TGTGCCAGCTCCAGGGGAGCGTTTCAGCCCCAGCATTTT
TRBV29-1	TRBD1	TRBJ2-3	few	CSVRTGGTFTDTQYF	TGCAGCGTTCGGACAGGGGGGACTTTCACAGATACGCAGTATTTT
TRBV3-1	TRBD1	TRBJ1-1	NA	CASSLPGTGRVAFF	TGTGCCAGCAGCCTCCCCGGGACAGGGCGGGTAGCTTTCTTT
TRBV7-2	NA	TRBJ1-1	many	CASSQRGLGNTEAFF	TGTGCCAGCAGCCAAAGGGGCTTAGGTAACACTGAAGCTTTCTTT
TRBV7-2	NA	TRBJ2-3	many	CASSRQGTDTQYF	TGTGCCAGCAGCCGACAGGGCACAGATACGCAGTATTTT
TRBV7-2	NA	TRBJ2-1	NA	CASRIAVNEQFF	TGTGCCAGCAGAATAGCGGTCAATGAGCAGTTCTTC
TRBV6-2/TRBV6-3	NA	TRBJ2-7	NA	CASSARVIIDEQYF	TGTGCCAGCAGCGCACGGGTGATTATAGACGAGCAGTACTTC
TRBV12-3/TRBV12-4	TRBD1	TRBJ1-3	few	CAGGQADGNTIYF	TGTGCCGGGGGACAGGCAGATGGAAACACCATATATTTT
TRBV28	TRBD1	TRBJ1-2	few	CASSLSHLGQGDGYTF	TGTGCCAGCAGTTTATCTCATCTGGGACAGGGGGATGGCTACACCTTC
TRBV28	TRBD2	TRBJ2-7	NA	CASSLLSGSAYEQYF	TGTGCCAGCAGTTTGTTGAGCGGGAGCGCCTACGAGCAGTACTTC
TRBV10-3	TRBD1	TRBJ2-1	NA	CAISPGQGANEQFF	TGTGCCATCAGCCCGGGACAGGGGGCCAATGAGCAGTTCTTC
TRBV15	NA	TRBJ1-5	few	CATSRGNNNQPQHF	TGTGCCACCAGCAGGGGCAACAACAATCAGCCCCAGCATTTT
TRBV29-1	NA	TRBJ2-7	few	CSVSMIVGRADEQYF	TGCAGCGTTTCGATGATAGTAGGCAGGGCCGACGAGCAGTACTTC
TRBV24-1	NA	TRBJ2-1	few	CATSAKNDPEQFF	TGTGCCACCAGTGCAAAAAACGACCCTGAGCAGTTCTTC
TRBV7-2	NA	TRBJ2-7	few	CASSSAIDPAHEQYF	TGTGCCAGCAGCTCGGCCATCGATCCTGCCCACGAGCAGTACTTC
TRBV5-1	NA	TRBJ2-1	many	CASSSGQLNEQFF	TGCGCCAGCAGCTCAGGACAACTCAATGAGCAGTTCTTC
TRBV5-1	TRBD1	TRBJ2-1	many	CASSSPGQYNEQFF	TGCGCCAGCAGCTCCCCGGGACAGTACAATGAGCAGTTCTTC
TRBV14	NA	TRBJ2-1	many	CASSQQVGNEQFF	TGTGCCAGCAGCCAACAGGTGGGAAATGAGCAGTTCTTC
TRBV4-3	TRBD1	TRBJ2-6	NA	CASSQEPQGTSGANVLTF	TGCGCCAGCAGCCAGGAGCCACAGGGGACCTCTGGGGCCAACGTCCTGACTTTC
TRBV20-1	NA	TRBJ2-3	NA	CSAREGSRRDTQYF	TGCAGTGCTAGAGAGGGCAGCCGGCGGGATACGCAGTATTTT
TRBV25-1	TRBD1	TRBJ2-3	NA	CASSEVIHRGADTQYF	TGTGCCAGCAGTGAAGTTATTCACAGGGGGGCAGATACGCAGTATTTT